The T cell receptor beta chain described here comes from a study of spatial heterogeneity in lung cancer. This clonotype was recorded at least ten times. Its target is not known. The CDR3 contains 14 residues. The study's findings and limits: The study found ubiquitous expanded tumor TCRs in blood more at resection than follow-up.

Time point of the sample: sample taken at primary tumor resection. Sequencing was performed on whole RNA extracted from tumor and nontumor lung tissue, or from frozen PBMC, and the material was left unsorted. A total of over 70 untreated early-stage non-small cell lung cancer patients served as donors. Each molecule of TCR cDNA was tagged with one unique molecular identifier. TCRdb fed the 5' RACE reads into MiXCR, producing one record per CDR3 protein. Of tens of thousands of distinct CDR3 sequences listed, less than 9% are singletons. The material was PBMCs, obtained at surgery. The source of this sequence is a female donor with early-stage non-small cell lung cancer. The chain links TRBV21-1 to TRBJ2-5; the table's D call TRBD1 went unverified against the DNA. TRBV21-1 is labeled a pseudogene. CDR3 DNA: TGTGCCAGCAGCCAGGACAGGGGGCGAGAGACCCAGTACTTC. Encoded protein: CASSQDRGRETQYF.